The 23 T cell receptor beta chains presented below share a single source sample, sequenced in a study of PD-L1 blockade in urothelial cancer. As to time point: pretreatment peripheral blood. Libraries were prepared by immunoSEQ multiplex PCR; TCRdb keeps only in-frame clonotypes and omits some of them. The repertoire has under 80,000 clones, around 81% of them found once; the top ten carry around 6%. The specimen was PBMCs, collected around atezolizumab (anti-PD-L1) treatment. The receptor set was obtained from a man aged 70-80 years with urothelial cancer.

This clone was found a few times. The V gene is TRBV4-3, the J gene TRBJ1-1, with 7 positions matching TRBD1. Unmatched junction bases numbered 9, after V lost 4 bases and J lost 4 bases. The CDR3 covers 15 residues. From germline, CDR1 is LGHNA and CDR2 YSLEER. Here the CDR3 DNA reads TGCGCCAGCAGCCCGCACGTAAACAGGGGCACTGAAGCTTTCTTT. Encoded protein: CASSPHVNRGTEAFF.

The J gene is TRBJ1-2, the V gene TRBV18, with 11 nucleotides matching TRBD1. Germline CDR1 KGHSH, CDR2 LQKENI. J lost 6 bases, V lost 3 bases, and 15 bases had no gene match. The CDR3 totals 18 residues. The CDR3 nucleotides are TGTGCCAGCTCACCCGTCCCGGGACAGGGGGGACTCATTCATGGCTACACCTTC. The encoded protein is CASSPVPGQGGLIHGYTF.

This clone was recorded only once. This rearrangement joins TRBV19 to TRBJ2-7, with 12 positions matching TRBD2. The CDR3 spans 16 residues. V gave up 1 base and J gave up 3 bases; unmatched junction bases: 4. In germline, CDR1 is LNHDA, CDR2 SQIVND (reference sequence). CDR3 nucleotide sequence: TGTGCCAGTAGTATAGGACTAGCGGGAGATGACTACGAGCAGTACTTC. Protein: CASSIGLAGDDYEQYF.

The J gene is TRBJ2-3, the V gene TRBV5-1; D perhaps matches TRBD1 (5 bases). CDR1 SGHRS and CDR2 YFSETQ come from the germline V gene. The V and J ends lost 3 bases and 4 bases respectively, with 12 bases between them. The CDR3 is made up of 14 amino acids. CDR3 in DNA: TGCGCCAGCAGCTCTCCCCAGGGCTCAGATACGCAGTATTTT. Protein: CASSSPQGSDTQYF.

The genes are TRBV5-1 and TRBJ2-1, with a weak D call TRBD2 (7 bases). Trimming cost V 4 bases and J 8 bases, with 19 bases left between them. The CDR3 totals 15 residues. Looked up from germline, CDR1 is SGHRS and CDR2 is YFSETQ. The CDR3 sequence: CASSPSSGGRYEQFF. CDR3 coding DNA: TGCGCCAGCAGCCCAAGCTCGGGGGGCCGCTATGAGCAGTTCTTC.

The genes are TRBV2 and TRBJ2-5, with 7 bases fitting TRBD2. Per germline, CDR1 SNHLY and CDR2 FYNNEI. J was trimmed by 1 base and V by 6 bases; bases with no gene match: 8. The CDR3 has 15 residues. The CDR3 nucleotides are TGTGCCAGCAGATTCGGTAGCGGGCCCCAAGAGACCCAGTACTTC. Encoded protein: CASRFGSGPQETQYF.

This chain links TRBV7-8 with TRBJ2-7, with 9 bases lining up with TRBD1. Per germline, CDR1 SGHVS and CDR2 FQNEAQ. The V gene end was trimmed by 6 bases and the J gene end by 0 bases; junction bases not matched to a gene: 6. This CDR3 is 15 amino acids long. The CDR3 DNA reads as TGTGCCAGCAGAAATGACAGGGGGGTCTCCTACGAGCAGTACTTC. Its protein product is CASRNDRGVSYEQYF.

The chain recombines TRBV6-1 with TRBJ2-1, with TRBD2 identical over 7 bases. The J segment lost 5 bases and the V segment lost 0 bases, leaving 4 bases of the junction unmatched. From germline, CDR1 is MNHNS and CDR2 SASEGT. The CDR3 length is 15 residues. This CDR3 is CASSEALAVNNEQFF. DNA for the CDR3: TGTGCCAGCAGTGAAGCTCTAGCGGTGAACAATGAGCAGTTCTTC.

The chain uses TRBV4-1 and TRBJ2-5, with D perhaps TRBD2 (5 bases). Germline CDR1 is MGHRA and CDR2 is YSYEKL. V dropped 0 bases and J dropped 5 bases, with 13 bases sitting between them. CDR3 length equals 15 residues. The CDR3 DNA is TGCGCCAGCAGCCAAGATAATGGCGGGTTGGAGACCCAGTACTTC. It codes for CASSQDNGGLETQYF.

The chain links TRBV7-2 to TRBJ1-4; no firm D call. This CDR3 has 14 amino acids. Trimming took 3 bases from V and 5 from J, leaving 10 bases between them. Looked up from germline, CDR1 is SGHTA and CDR2 is FQGNSA. The CDR3, as DNA: TGTGCCAGCAGCTTCGGACTTTCAAATGAAAAACTGTTTTTT. Amino acid sequence: CASSFGLSNEKLFF.

The CDR3 DNA sequence: TGCGCCAGCAGCTCTGTTGGGGCTAGCGGCCAGGCGACCCAGTACTTC. It yields the protein CASSSVGASGQATQYF. The V call is TRBV5-1, the J call TRBJ2-5; 7 bases agree with TRBD2. The germline V gene has CDR1 SGHRS and CDR2 YFSETQ. This CDR3 is built from 16 residues. The ends lost 3 bases at V and 7 bases at J; junction bases unmatched: 15.

This chain connects TRBV10-3 to TRBJ2-7; 15 bases align to TRBD2. Trimming at V came to 7 bases and at J to 5 bases, leaving 3 bases not matched to a gene. This CDR3 region has 14 residues. Looked up from germline, CDR1 is ENHRY and CDR2 is SYGVKD. The CDR3 bases are TGTGCCATCACCGGACTAGCGGGAGGGAACGAGCAGTACTTC. Translated: CAITGLAGGNEQYF.

The V gene is TRBV19, the J gene TRBJ1-1, with D hard to call. Between the trimmed V and J ends, which lost 0 bases and 3 bases, there was a span of 11 bases. CDR1 LNHDA and CDR2 SQIVND come from the germline V gene (reference sequence). CDR3 length: 15 amino acids. The chain's CDR3 is CASSIDGFRYTEAFF. In DNA form, the CDR3 reads TGTGCCAGTAGTATAGATGGTTTCAGGTACACTGAAGCTTTCTTT.

The chain couples TRBV7-3 to TRBJ2-1; D may be TRBD2 (6 bases). Germline values: CDR1 SGHTA, CDR2 FQGTGA. The CDR3 runs to 15 residues. Trimming stripped 1 base from V and 3 bases from J, with 10 bases between. This CDR3 reads CASSLSAGLYNEQFF. The CDR3 coding sequence is TGTGCCAGCAGCTTAAGCGCGGGGCTCTACAATGAGCAGTTCTTC. Full variable domain (rest looked up from reference TRBV7-3 and TRBJ2-1): GAGVSQTPSNKVTEKGKYVELRCDPISGHTALYWYRQSLGQGPEFLIYFQGTGAADDSGLPNDRFFAVRPEGSVSTLKIQRTERGDSAVYLCASSLSAGLYNEQFFGPGTRLTVL.

This clone was seen a single time. V gene TRBV7-3 combines with J gene TRBJ2-2; 8 nucleotides match TRBD1. This CDR3 region has 15 residues. Germline loops: CDR1 SGHTA, CDR2 FQGTGA. Unmatched junction bases numbered 4, after V lost 5 bases and J lost 2 bases. In DNA form, the CDR3 reads TGTGCCAGCAGCCAGGACAGGGACAACACCGGGGAGCTGTTTTTT. Its translation is CASSQDRDNTGELFF.

The V and J genes are TRBV5-6 and TRBJ1-5; 7 bases are shared with TRBD1. From germline, CDR1 is SGHDT and CDR2 YYEEEE. Unmatched junction bases numbered 1, after V lost 0 bases and J lost 1 base. The CDR3 is 15 amino acids. This CDR3 is CASSLAGGSNQPQHF. DNA of the CDR3: TGTGCCAGCAGCTTGGCAGGGGGGAGCAATCAGCCCCAGCATTTT.

The chain combines TRBV19 with TRBJ2-1, with 9 bases matching TRBD2. The germline gives CDR1 LNHDA, CDR2 SQIVND (reference sequence). With V trimmed by 3 bases and J by 10 bases, 10 bases remained unmatched. The CDR3 sequence is 15 residues long. The chain's CDR3 is CASSIRASGTQEQFF. The CDR3 DNA is TGTGCCAGTAGTATTAGGGCTAGCGGGACGCAAGAGCAGTTCTTC.

The genes are TRBV25-1 and TRBJ1-1; 9 bases are shared with TRBD1. Germline assignment: CDR1 MGHDK and CDR2 SYGVNS. This CDR3 is built from 15 residues. V shed 3 bases, J shed 10 bases, and the junction held 12 bases outside the gene matches. This CDR3 reads CASSDIKLGTGTAFF. The CDR3 DNA is TGTGCCAGCAGTGACATTAAATTAGGGACAGGGACAGCTTTCTTT. The full variable domain, in which reference TRBV25-1 and TRBJ1-1 provide the parts outside the CDR3, is EADIYQTPRYLVIGTGKKITLECSQTMGHDKMYWYQQDPGMELHLIHYSYGVNSTEKGDLSSESTVSRIRTEHFPLTLESARPSHTSQYLCASSDIKLGTGTAFFGQGTRLTVV.

This clone was picked up many times. CDR3 sequence reads: CASSLGQVSYEQYF. As DNA, the CDR3 is TGTGCCAGCTCACTCGGACAGGTCTCCTACGAGCAGTACTTC. The chain is built from TRBV18 and TRBJ2-7; TRBD1 matches 7 bases. CDR3 length: 14 amino acids. V gave up 4 bases and J gave up 0 bases; unmatched junction bases: 3. Germline V lookup: CDR1 KGHSH, CDR2 LQKENI. Together with reference TRBV18 and TRBJ2-7, the CDR3 gives the full variable domain: NAGVMQNPRHLVRRRGQEARLRCSPMKGHSHVYWYRQLPEEGLKFMVYLQKENIIDESGMPKERFSAEFPKEGPSILRIQQVVRGDSAAYFCASSLGQVSYEQYFGPGTRLTVT.

In its sample, this clone was seen a few times. CDR3 region: CASSLRNSPLHF. The CDR3 coding sequence is TGTGCCAGCAGCTTACGTAATTCACCCCTCCACTTT. The V and J genes are TRBV7-9 and TRBJ1-6; D is unclear. The length of the CDR3 is 12 residues. The germline V and J ends were trimmed by 2 bases and 6 bases, with 2 bases remaining between them. The germline CDR1 and CDR2 sequences are SEHNR and FQNEAQ (reference sequence).

This clone has at least ten counts. The chain is built from TRBV5-6 and TRBJ2-1; D uncertain. Trimming removed 7 bases from V and 8 bases from J, with 13 bases in between. Germline V gives CDR1 SGHDT, CDR2 YYEEEE. The CDR3 is 12 residues long. This CDR3 reads CASGWATDEQFF. CDR3 nucleotides: TGTGCCAGCGGCTGGGCTACAGATGAGCAGTTCTTC.

The genes are TRBV4-3 and TRBJ1-2; 8 bases match TRBD1. Germline CDR1 is LGHNA and CDR2 is YSLEER. Unmatched junction bases numbered 14, after V lost 4 bases and J lost 1 base. The CDR3 consists of 18 residues. CDR3 nucleotides: TGCGCCAGCAGCCCTACCGGGACAGGACTAGGGTTTAACTATGGCTACACCTTC. Protein: CASSPTGTGLGFNYGYTF.

This chain uses TRBV5-1 with TRBJ1-6; 8 bases match TRBD1. The junction had 6 bases not matched to a gene; V was cut back by 4 bases and J by 9 bases. Germline CDR1 reads SGHRS; CDR2 reads YFSETQ. This CDR3 contains 14 residues. This chain's CDR3 is CASSPDRVGSPLHF. The CDR3, as DNA: TGCGCCAGCAGCCCGGACAGGGTAGGTTCACCCCTCCACTTT.